This T cell receptor (beta chain) was sequenced during a study of shared clonotypes between healthy human individuals. This CDR3 spans 13 amino acids. J lost 0 bases, V lost 5 bases, and 3 bases had no gene match. Germline V gene lookup returns CDR1 GTSNPN and CDR2 SVGIG (reference sequence). All of the donors resided in Nashville, Tennessee, and each was a Caucasian adult. Points on this clone: What it recognizes is unknown.

Profiling relied on immunoSEQ multiplex PCR, and the TCRdb table lists in-frame clones only, not all of them. The table lists about 2.4 million clones, roughly 93% of them singletons. Study-wide points: Several donors held 5% to 5.5% of naive CD4 clonotypes in common. Blood alone was sampled, and tissue repertoires likely differ. Generation of non-shared clonotypes was less probable than generation of clonotypes shared by all four donors.

The J gene is TRBJ1-2, the V gene TRBV30; TRBD1 agrees at 7 bases. This sequence was found in a man between 18 and 29 years old in good health. Some clones in this sample may be carry-over from other donors' samples. The sequenced sample consisted of naive CD4+ T cells from PBMCs. The subset denotes: CD45RA+ positively selected. Here the CDR3 DNA reads TGTGCCTGGGGGGACAGACCTAACTATGGCTACACCTTC. Translated: CAWGDRPNYGYTF.